This entry lists 15 T cell receptor beta chains sequenced from one sample in a study of early T cells in non-severe SARS-CoV-2 infection. Using its own MiXCR run on the 5' RACE reads, TCRdb lists one record per CDR3 protein. The table includes about 33,000 distinct CDR3 sequences, less than 8.5% detected once. Sequencing used whole blood. All receptors derive from an adult who was a healthcare worker with PCR-confirmed SARS-CoV-2 infection or an uninfected control (not recorded which).

In this sample, this clonotype turned up many times. The J gene is TRBJ1-2, the V gene TRBV20-1, with D perhaps TRBD1 (5 bases). V was pared by 3 bases and J by 4 bases, with 15 bases between. Germline V gene lookup returns CDR1 DFQATT and CDR2 SNEGSKA (reference sequence). The CDR3 extends over 14 amino acids. The CDR3 region is CSASPQGPGYGYTF. The CDR3 DNA sequence: TGCAGTGCTAGCCCCCAGGGCCCAGGCTATGGCTACACCTTC.

The chain recombines TRBV29-1 with TRBJ1-1, with TRBD1 identical over 7 bases. The CDR3 has 14 amino acids. J gave up 1 base and V 7 bases, and 9 bases lay outside the gene matches. In germline, CDR1 is SQVTM, CDR2 ANQGSEA. DNA for the CDR3: TGCAGCGGGGCCGTAGGACAGGCGAACACTGAAGCTTTCTTT. Translated, it gives CSGAVGQANTEAFF.

This clonotype was seen repeatedly, ten times or more. V usage is TRBV5-4 and J usage is TRBJ2-7; 8 bases are a match to TRBD2. The CDR3 sequence is 16 residues long. V was clipped by 0 bases and J by 1 base; unmatched bases: 6. CDR1 is SGHNT and CDR2 is YYREEE in the germline V gene (reference sequence). The CDR3 coding sequence is TGTGCCAGCAGCTTGGGAGGTAGCGGGGTATCCTACGAGCAGTACTTC. It codes for CASSLGGSGVSYEQYF.

This clonotype was picked up many times. V and J are TRBV5-6 and TRBJ2-3; 13 bases align to TRBD2. The CDR3 is 15 residues long. Germline V gene data show CDR1 as SGHDT and CDR2 as YYEEEE. Trimming at V came to 10 bases and at J to 4 bases, leaving 9 bases not matched to a gene. The CDR3 loop is CAGEPGLAGSDTQYF. CDR3 DNA sequence: TGTGCCGGGGAACCGGGACTAGCGGGGTCAGATACGCAGTATTTT.

The chain employs TRBV12-3 or TRBV12-4 and TRBJ2-1, with 9 bases lining up with TRBD2. This CDR3 has 16 amino acids. Unmatched junction bases numbered 5, after V lost 3 bases and J lost 2 bases. The CDR3 loop is CASSFFGGRAYNEQFF. The DNA of the CDR3 is TGTGCCAGCAGTTTTTTCGGCGGGAGGGCCTACAATGAGCAGTTCTTC.

This clonotype was seen more than once but under ten times. The rearrangement joins TRBV30 to TRBJ2-7; 8 bases line up with TRBD1. The CDR3 runs to 14 residues. V gave up 5 bases and J gave up 4 bases; unmatched junction bases: 10. CDR1 and CDR2 (germline): GTSNPN, SVGIG (reference sequence). The CDR3 coding sequence is TGTGCCTGGGGATCCGGGACAGGTGCTTACGAGCAGTACTTC. It yields the protein CAWGSGTGAYEQYF.

This clonotype showed up many times. CDR3 bases: TGTGCCAGCAGTTTATCGAGGATCGTAGGAGAGACCCAGTACTTC. It encodes CASSLSRIVGETQYF. The J gene is TRBJ2-5, the V gene TRBV27; D gene ambiguous. The CDR3 extends over 15 amino acids. Between the trimmed V and J ends, which lost 0 bases and 4 bases, there was a span of 12 bases. Germline values: CDR1 MNHEY, CDR2 SMNVEV (reference sequence).

This clonotype was picked up many times. The CDR3 DNA reads TGCAGTGCTCCACTTCTGGAAGGGGGGACCGGGGAGCTGTTTTTT. Translating gives CSAPLLEGGTGELFF. This sequence joins TRBV20-1 and TRBJ2-2; D possibly uses TRBD1 or TRBD2 (6 bases each). The CDR3 sequence is 15 residues long. CDR1 is DFQATT and CDR2 is SNEGSKA in the germline V gene (reference sequence). The V end was cut by 5 bases, the J end by 5 bases, with 18 bases between.

This clonotype was counted at least ten times. The V and J genes are TRBV3-1 and TRBJ2-1, with TRBD2 matching over 12 bases. CDR3 length equals 21 residues. With 5 bases clipped from V and 4 bases from J, the junction kept 21 bases outside the gene matches. Germline V CDR1 and CDR2: LGHDT, YNNKEL (reference sequence). For the CDR3, the DNA is TGTGCCAGCAGCGAGAACACCGGGACTAGCGGGCCGGATCTCGATTACAATGAGCAGTTCTTC. Protein product: CASSENTGTSGPDLDYNEQFF.

This clonotype was seen a handful of times. The chain recombines TRBV25-1 with TRBJ1-4; a possible D gene is TRBD1 (5 bases). Germline CDR1 MGHDK, CDR2 SYGVNS. The V gene lost 3 bases and the J gene lost 8 bases, with 13 bases spanning the gap. CDR3 length equals 14 residues. CDR3: CASSDGREREKLFF. DNA for the CDR3: TGTGCCAGCAGTGATGGCAGGGAACGAGAAAAACTGTTTTTT. Variable domain in full (rest from reference TRBV25-1 and TRBJ1-4): EADIYQTPRYLVIGTGKKITLECSQTMGHDKMYWYQQDPGMELHLIHYSYGVNSTEKGDLSSESTVSRIRTEHFPLTLESARPSHTSQYLCASSDGREREKLFFGSGTQLSVL.

This clonotype has ten or more counts. The chain carries TRBV7-9 and TRBJ2-7; 10 positions agree with TRBD1. This CDR3 is built from 15 residues. Trimming took 3 bases from V and 5 from J; bases not matched to a gene: 7. The V gene's germline CDR1 is SEHNR and CDR2 FQNEAQ (reference sequence). The CDR3 DNA reads TGTGCCAGCAGCTTGGGGTTCGGGACAGGGGACGAGCAGTACTTC. Translating it yields CASSLGFGTGDEQYF. Filled out from reference TRBV7-9 and TRBJ2-7, the complete variable domain reads DTGVSQNPRHKITKRGQNVTFRCDPISEHNRLYWYRQTLGQGPEFLTYFQNEAQLEKSRLLSDRFSAERPKGSFSTLEIQRTEQGDSAMYLCASSLGFGTGDEQYFGPGTRLTVT.

There are many counts of this clonotype. V is TRBV29-1 and J is TRBJ2-7; tentatively, D is TRBD1 (6 bases). V lost 4 bases and J lost 3, with 10 bases in between. This CDR3 contains 12 residues. Germline CDR1 reads SQVTM; CDR2 reads ANQGSEA. Here the CDR3 DNA reads TGCAGCGTTGTGTCAGGGGTCTACGAGCAGTACTTC. This gives the protein CSVVSGVYEQYF.

This clonotype has ten or more counts. The chain is built from TRBV28 and TRBJ2-6, with D perhaps matching TRBD1 or TRBD2 (6 bases each). Trimming took off 4 bases at V and 2 bases at J, with 12 bases between the two ends. The CDR3 sequence is 16 residues long. The germline gives CDR1 MDHEN, CDR2 SYDVKM. The CDR3 here is CASSSQRGAGANVLTF. The CDR3 bases are TGTGCCAGCAGTTCCCAGAGGGGGGCTGGGGCCAACGTCCTGACTTTC.

This clonotype showed up many times. The chain has TRBV20-1 and TRBJ2-1; 11 nucleotides line up with TRBD2. The germline CDR1 and CDR2 sequences are DFQATT and SNEGSKA (reference sequence). The CDR3 is 16 residues long. V was clipped by 2 bases and J by 7 bases; unmatched bases: 10. DNA of the CDR3: TGCAGTGCTAGACCAGAACTAGCGGGAGATATAAATGAGCAGTTCTTC. As protein: CSARPELAGDINEQFF.

This clonotype was picked up many times. The chain uses TRBV12-5 and TRBJ2-6; the D gene is possibly TRBD2 (5 bases). The CDR3 runs 16 residues. Trimming took off 6 bases at V and 0 bases at J, with 12 bases between the two ends. The germline gives CDR1 LGHNT, CDR2 FRNRAP. CDR3 sequence reads: CASGNYGGSGANVLTF. The CDR3 DNA follows: TGTGCTAGTGGAAACTACGGAGGCTCTGGGGCCAACGTCCTGACTTTC.